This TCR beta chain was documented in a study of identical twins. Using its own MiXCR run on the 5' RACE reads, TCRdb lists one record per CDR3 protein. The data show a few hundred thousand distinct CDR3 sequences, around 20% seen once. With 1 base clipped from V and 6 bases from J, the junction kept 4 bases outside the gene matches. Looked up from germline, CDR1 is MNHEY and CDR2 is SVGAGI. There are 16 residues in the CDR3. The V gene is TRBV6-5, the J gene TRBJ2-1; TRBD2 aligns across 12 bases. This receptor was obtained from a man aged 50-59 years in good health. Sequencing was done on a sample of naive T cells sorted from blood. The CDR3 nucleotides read TGTGCCAGCAGTTACTTAGGACTAGCGGGGTCCAATGAGCAGTTCTTC. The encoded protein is CASSYLGLAGSNEQFF.